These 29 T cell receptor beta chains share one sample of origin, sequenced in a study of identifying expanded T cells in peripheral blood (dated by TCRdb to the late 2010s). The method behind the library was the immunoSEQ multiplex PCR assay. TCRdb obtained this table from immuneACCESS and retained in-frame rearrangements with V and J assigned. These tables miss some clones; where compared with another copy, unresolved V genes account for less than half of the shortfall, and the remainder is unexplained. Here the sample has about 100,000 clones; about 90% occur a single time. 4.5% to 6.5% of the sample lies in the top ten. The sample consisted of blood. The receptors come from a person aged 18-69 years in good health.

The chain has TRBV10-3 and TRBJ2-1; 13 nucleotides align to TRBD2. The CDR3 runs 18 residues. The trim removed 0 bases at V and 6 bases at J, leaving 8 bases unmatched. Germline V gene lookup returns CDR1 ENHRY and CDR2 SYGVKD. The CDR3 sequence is CAISESLTSGRPGNEQFF. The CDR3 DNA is TGTGCCATCAGTGAGTCGTTGACTAGCGGGAGGCCGGGCAATGAGCAGTTCTTC.

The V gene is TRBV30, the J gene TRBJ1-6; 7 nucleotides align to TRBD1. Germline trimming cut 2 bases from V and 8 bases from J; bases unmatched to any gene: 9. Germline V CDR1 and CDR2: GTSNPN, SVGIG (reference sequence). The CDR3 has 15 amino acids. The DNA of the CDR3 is TGTGCCTGGAGTCCAACAGGGGTGAGACATTCACCCCTCCACTTT. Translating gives CAWSPTGVRHSPLHF. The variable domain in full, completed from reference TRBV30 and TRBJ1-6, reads SQTIHQWPATLVQPVGSPLSLECTVEGTSNPNLYWYRQAAGRGLQLLFYSVGIGQISSEVPQNLSASRPQDRQFILSSKKLLLSDSGFYLCAWSPTGVRHSPLHFGNGTRLTVT.

CDR3 protein: CASSPPHMARSYEQYF. The CDR3 DNA reads as TGTGCCAGCTCACCACCGCACATGGCCCGCTCCTACGAGCAGTACTTC. The chain employs TRBV18 and TRBJ2-7; D not certain. CDR1 and CDR2 from the germline V gene are KGHSH and LQKENI. V was cut by 0 bases and J by 0 bases, with 12 bases left in between. This CDR3 region has 16 residues.

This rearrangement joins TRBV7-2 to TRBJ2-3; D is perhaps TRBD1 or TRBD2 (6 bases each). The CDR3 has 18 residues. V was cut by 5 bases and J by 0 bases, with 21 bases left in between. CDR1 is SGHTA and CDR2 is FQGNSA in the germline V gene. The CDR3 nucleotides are TGTGCCAGCAGCATCTTTTTTCGGGGGCCCACTAGCACAGATACGCAGTATTTT. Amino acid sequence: CASSIFFRGPTSTDTQYF.

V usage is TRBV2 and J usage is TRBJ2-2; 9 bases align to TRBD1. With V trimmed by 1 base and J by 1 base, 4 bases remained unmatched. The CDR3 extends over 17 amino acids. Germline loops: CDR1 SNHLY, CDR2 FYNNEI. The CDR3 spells CASSEEGTGMNTGELFF. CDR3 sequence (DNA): TGTGCCAGCAGTGAAGAGGGGACAGGGATGAACACCGGGGAGCTGTTTTTT.

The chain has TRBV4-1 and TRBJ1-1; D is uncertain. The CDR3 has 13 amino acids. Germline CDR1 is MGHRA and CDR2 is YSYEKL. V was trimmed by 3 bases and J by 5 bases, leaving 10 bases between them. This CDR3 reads CASSHARVTEAFF. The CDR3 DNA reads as TGCGCCAGCAGCCACGCTAGGGTTACTGAAGCTTTCTTT.

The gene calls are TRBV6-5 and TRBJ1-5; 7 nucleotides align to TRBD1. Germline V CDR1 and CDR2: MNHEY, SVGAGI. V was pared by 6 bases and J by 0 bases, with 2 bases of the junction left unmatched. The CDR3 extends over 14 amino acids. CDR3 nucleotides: TGTGCCAGCAGGGGACAGAATAGCAATCAGCCCCAGCATTTT. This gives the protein CASRGQNSNQPQHF.

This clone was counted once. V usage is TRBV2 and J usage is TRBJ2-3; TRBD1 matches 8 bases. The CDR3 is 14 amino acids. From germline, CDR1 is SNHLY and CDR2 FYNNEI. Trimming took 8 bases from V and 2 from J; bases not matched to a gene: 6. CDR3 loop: CASLTDRVTDTQYF. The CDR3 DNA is TGTGCCAGCCTGACGGACAGGGTCACAGATACGCAGTATTTT.

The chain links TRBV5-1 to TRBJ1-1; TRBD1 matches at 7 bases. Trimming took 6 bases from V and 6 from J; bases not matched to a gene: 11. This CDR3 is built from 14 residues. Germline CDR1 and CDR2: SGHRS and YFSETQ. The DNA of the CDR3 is TGCGCCAGCAATCTCGCAAGACAGGGTGCTGAAGCTTTCTTT. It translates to CASNLARQGAEAFF.

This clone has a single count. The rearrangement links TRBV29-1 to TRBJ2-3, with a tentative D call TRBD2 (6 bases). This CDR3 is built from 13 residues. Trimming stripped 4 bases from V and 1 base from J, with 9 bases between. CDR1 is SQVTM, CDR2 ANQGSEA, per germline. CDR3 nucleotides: TGCAGCGTTGTAGCGGTGGGCACAGATACGCAGTATTTT. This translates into CSVVAVGTDTQYF.

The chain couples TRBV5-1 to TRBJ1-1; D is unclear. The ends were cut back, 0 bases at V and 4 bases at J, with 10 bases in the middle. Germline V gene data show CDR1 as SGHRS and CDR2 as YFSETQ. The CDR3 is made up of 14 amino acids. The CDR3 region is CASSLGPEGTEAFF. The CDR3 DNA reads TGCGCCAGCAGCTTGGGACCCGAAGGCACTGAAGCTTTCTTT.

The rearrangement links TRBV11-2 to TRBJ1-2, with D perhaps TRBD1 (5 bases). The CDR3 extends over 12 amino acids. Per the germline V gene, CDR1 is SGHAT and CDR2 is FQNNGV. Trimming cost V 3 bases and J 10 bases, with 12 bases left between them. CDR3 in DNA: TGTGCCAGCAGCTTGGGCCAGGGCCCCTACACCTTC. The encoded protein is CASSLGQGPYTF.

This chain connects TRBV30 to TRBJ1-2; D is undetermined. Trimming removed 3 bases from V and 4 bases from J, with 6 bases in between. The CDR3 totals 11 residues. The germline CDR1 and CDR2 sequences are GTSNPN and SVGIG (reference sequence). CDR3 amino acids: CAWRPSYGYTF. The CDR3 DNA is TGTGCCTGGAGACCATCCTATGGCTACACCTTC.

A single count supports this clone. Here the CDR3 DNA reads TGCAGCGTTTCTGTGGGCACAGATACGCAGTATTTT. Its protein product is CSVSVGTDTQYF. This chain links TRBV29-1 with TRBJ2-3; D gene ambiguous. The CDR3 is 12 amino acids. V shed 5 bases and J shed 1 base, with 7 bases lying between them. The germline gives CDR1 SQVTM, CDR2 ANQGSEA.

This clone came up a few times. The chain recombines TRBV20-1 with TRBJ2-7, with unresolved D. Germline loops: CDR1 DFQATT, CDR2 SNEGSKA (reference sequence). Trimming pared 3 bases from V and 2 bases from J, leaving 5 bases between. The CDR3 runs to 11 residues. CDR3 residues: CSARDPYEQYF. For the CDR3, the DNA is TGCAGTGCTAGGGATCCCTACGAGCAGTACTTC.

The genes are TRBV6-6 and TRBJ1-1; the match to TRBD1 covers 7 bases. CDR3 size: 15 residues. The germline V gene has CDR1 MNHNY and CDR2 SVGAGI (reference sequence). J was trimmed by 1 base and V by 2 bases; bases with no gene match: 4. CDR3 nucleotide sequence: TGTGCCAGCAGTTACGCGGACAGGTCGAACACTGAAGCTTTCTTT. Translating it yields CASSYADRSNTEAFF.

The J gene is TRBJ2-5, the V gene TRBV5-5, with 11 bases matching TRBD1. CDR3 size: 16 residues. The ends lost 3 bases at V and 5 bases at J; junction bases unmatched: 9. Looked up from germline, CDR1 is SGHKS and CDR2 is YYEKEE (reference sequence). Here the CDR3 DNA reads TGTGCCAGCAGCTGGACAGGGGGCGCATCATTGGAGACCCAGTACTTC. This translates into CASSWTGGASLETQYF.

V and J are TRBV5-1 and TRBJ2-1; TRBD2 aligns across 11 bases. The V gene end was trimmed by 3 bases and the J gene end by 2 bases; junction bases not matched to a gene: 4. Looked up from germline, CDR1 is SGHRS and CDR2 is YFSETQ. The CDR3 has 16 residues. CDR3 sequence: CASSSTLAGAYNEQFF. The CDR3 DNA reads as TGCGCCAGCAGCTCAACACTAGCGGGGGCCTACAATGAGCAGTTCTTC.

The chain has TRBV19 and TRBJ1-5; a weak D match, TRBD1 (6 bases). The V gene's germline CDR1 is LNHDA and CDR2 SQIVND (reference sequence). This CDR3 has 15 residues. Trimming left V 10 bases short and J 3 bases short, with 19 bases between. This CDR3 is CATTPGQGFNQPQHF. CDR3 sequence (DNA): TGTGCCACGACGCCGGGACAAGGGTTCAATCAGCCCCAGCATTTT.

DNA of the CDR3: TGTGCCAGCAGCTCCGGGGGGGCCCTGGGGTACAATGAGCAGTTCTTC. This translates into CASSSGGALGYNEQFF. The chain combines TRBV7-9 with TRBJ2-1; 8 nucleotides align to TRBD2. From germline, CDR1 is SEHNR and CDR2 FQNEAQ (reference sequence). V lost 4 bases and J lost 4; bases outside the gene matches: 9. This CDR3 has 16 residues.

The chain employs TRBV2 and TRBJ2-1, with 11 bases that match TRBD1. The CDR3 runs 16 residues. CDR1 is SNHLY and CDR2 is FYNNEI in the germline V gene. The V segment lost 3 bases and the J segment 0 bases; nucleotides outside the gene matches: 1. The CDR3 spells CASSDGTGGSYNEQFF. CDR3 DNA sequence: TGTGCCAGCAGTGATGGGACAGGGGGCTCCTACAATGAGCAGTTCTTC. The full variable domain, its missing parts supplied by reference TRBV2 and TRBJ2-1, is EPEVTQTPSHQVTQMGQEVILRCVPISNHLYFYWYRQILGQKVEFLVSFYNNEISEKSEIFDDQFSVERPDGSNFTLKIRSTKLEDSAMYFCASSDGTGGSYNEQFFGPGTRLTVL.

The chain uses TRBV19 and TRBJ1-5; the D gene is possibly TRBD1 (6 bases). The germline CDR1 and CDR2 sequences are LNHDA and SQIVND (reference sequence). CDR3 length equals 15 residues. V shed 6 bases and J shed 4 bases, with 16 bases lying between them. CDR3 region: CASRLPGAGNQPQHF. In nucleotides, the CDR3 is TGTGCCAGTAGACTTCCAGGGGCGGGTAATCAGCCCCAGCATTTT.

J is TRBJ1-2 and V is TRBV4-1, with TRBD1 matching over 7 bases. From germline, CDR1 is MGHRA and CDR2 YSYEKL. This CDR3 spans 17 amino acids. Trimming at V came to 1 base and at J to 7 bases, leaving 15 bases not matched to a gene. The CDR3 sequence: CASSQAPGQGVRSGYTF. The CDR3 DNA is TGCGCCAGCAGCCAAGCCCCCGGGCAGGGGGTTAGATCTGGCTACACCTTC.

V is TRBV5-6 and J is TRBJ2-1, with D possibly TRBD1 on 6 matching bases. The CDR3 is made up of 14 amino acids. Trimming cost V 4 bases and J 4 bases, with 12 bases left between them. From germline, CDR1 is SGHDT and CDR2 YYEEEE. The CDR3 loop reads CASSLDRLYNEQFF. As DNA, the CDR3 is TGTGCCAGCAGCCTAGACAGGTTATACAATGAGCAGTTCTTC.

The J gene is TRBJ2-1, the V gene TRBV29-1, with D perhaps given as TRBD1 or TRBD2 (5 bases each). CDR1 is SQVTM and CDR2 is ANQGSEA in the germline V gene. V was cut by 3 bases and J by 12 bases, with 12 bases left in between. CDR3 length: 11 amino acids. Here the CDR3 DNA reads TGCAGCGTTGAGCTGGGTGGGGGGCAGTTCTTC. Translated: CSVELGGGQFF.

The CDR3 region has the DNA TGTGCCAGCACCGCAGCGGGAGGACGCACAGATACGCAGTATTTT. Its translation: CASTAAGGRTDTQYF. The J gene is TRBJ2-3, the V gene TRBV6-5, with 9 positions matching TRBD2. V trimming: 7 bases; J trimming: 1 base; junction bases outside the gene matches: 6. Germline V CDR1 and CDR2: MNHEY, SVGAGI. The CDR3 has 15 residues.

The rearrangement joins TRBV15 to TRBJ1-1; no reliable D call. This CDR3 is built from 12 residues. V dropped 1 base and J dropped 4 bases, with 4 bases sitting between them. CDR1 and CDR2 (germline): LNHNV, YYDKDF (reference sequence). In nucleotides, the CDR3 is TGTGCCACCAGCAGAGCACGCACTGAAGCTTTCTTT. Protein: CATSRARTEAFF.

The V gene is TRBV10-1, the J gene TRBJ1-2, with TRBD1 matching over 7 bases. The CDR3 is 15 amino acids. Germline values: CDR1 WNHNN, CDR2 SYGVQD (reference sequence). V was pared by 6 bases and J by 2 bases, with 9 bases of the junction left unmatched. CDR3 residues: CASRRQGALNYGYTF. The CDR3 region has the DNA TGCGCCAGCAGAAGACAGGGAGCTCTCAACTATGGCTACACCTTC.

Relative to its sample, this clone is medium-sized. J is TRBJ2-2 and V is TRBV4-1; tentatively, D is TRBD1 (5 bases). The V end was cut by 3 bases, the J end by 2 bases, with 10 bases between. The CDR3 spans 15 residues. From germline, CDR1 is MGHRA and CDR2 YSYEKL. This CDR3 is CASSQIDSNTGELFF. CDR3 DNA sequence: TGCGCCAGCAGCCAGATTGACAGTAACACCGGGGAGCTGTTTTTT.